This T cell receptor (beta chain) was captured by sequencing in a study of cytotoxic CD8 clonotypes in ibrutinib-treated CLL. Study as a whole: After a median around 12 months on treatment (6 to 36), response samples were drawn. Regarding the study as a whole: Increased clonality at ibrutinib response gave way to a return toward baseline at progression. For progressing versus sustained-remission patients, sampling times were not the same.

Sequencing used immunoSEQ multiplex PCR; TCRdb keeps in-frame clones, though not all of them. The sample includes about 120,000 clones, 58% of them seen just once. This clone was seen a handful of times. Its antigen is undetermined. The input for sequencing was PBMCs, taken after 24 months of ibrutinib treatment. The origin of this receptor is a human donor with chronic lymphocytic leukemia.

CDR3 in DNA: TGTGCCAGTAGTATTACGACAGGGGGCAATCAGCCCCAGCATTTT. The encoded protein is CASSITTGGNQPQHF. The rearrangement uses TRBV19 and TRBJ1-5; TRBD1 matches at 8 bases. This CDR3 has 15 amino acids. Looked up from germline, CDR1 is LNHDA and CDR2 is SQIVND (reference sequence). The junction had 3 bases not matched to a gene; V was cut back by 3 bases and J by 2 bases. Complete variable domain (other parts from reference TRBV19 and TRBJ1-5): DGGITQSPKYLFRKEGQNVTLSCEQNLNHDAMYWYRQDPGQGLRLIYYSQIVNDFQKGDIAEGYSVSREKKESFPLTVTSAQKNPTAFYLCASSITTGGNQPQHFGDGTRLSIL.